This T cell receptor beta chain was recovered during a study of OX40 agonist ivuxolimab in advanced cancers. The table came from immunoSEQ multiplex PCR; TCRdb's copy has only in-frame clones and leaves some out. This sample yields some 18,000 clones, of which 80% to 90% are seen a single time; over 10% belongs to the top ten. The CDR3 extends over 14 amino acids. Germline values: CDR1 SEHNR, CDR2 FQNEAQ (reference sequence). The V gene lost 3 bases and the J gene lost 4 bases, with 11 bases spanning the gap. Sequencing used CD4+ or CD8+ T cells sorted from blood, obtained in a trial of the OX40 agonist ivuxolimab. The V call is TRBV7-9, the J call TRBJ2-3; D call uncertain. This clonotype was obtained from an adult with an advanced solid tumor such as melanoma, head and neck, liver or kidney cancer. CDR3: CASSFARISDTQYF. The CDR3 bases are TGTGCCAGCAGCTTCGCGCGGATCTCAGATACGCAGTATTTT.